The 30 T cell receptor beta chains listed next were all sequenced from one sample in a study of T cell responses to AZD1222 COVID-19 vaccine. Data came from immunoSEQ multiplex PCR; TCRdb stores just in-frame clones and leaves some out. The sample contains over 150,000 clones, approximately 94% of which appear only once. The sample in question was peripheral blood, obtained 28 days after the second AZD1222 dose. These receptors were taken from an adult who received the AZD1222 COVID-19 vaccine.

V is TRBV7-3 and J is TRBJ1-1; 7 bases match TRBD1. This CDR3 comprises 15 residues. V gave up 5 bases and J gave up 4 bases; unmatched junction bases: 10. The germline CDR1 and CDR2 sequences are SGHTA and FQGTGA. The CDR3 nucleotides read TGTGCCAGCAGCCCACGACAGGGAGGGGTCACTGAAGCTTTCTTT. It translates to CASSPRQGGVTEAFF.

Of note for this clone: The same CDR3 is also encoded by other DNA sequences in this sample. The J gene is TRBJ1-5, the V gene TRBV29-1; D ambiguous. The CDR3 extends over 12 amino acids. CDR1 SQVTM and CDR2 ANQGSEA come from the germline V gene. Trimming cost V 4 bases and J 5 bases, with 9 bases left between them. The CDR3 loop is CSVGARDQPQHF. CDR3 coding DNA: TGCAGCGTTGGAGCAAGGGATCAGCCCCAGCATTTT.

This sequence joins TRBV6-2 or TRBV6-3 and TRBJ1-2; D may be TRBD1 (5 bases). The CDR3 runs to 14 residues. V was cut by 6 bases and J by 3 bases, with 14 bases left in between. Germline V lookup: CDR1 MNHEY, CDR2 SVGEGT. The CDR3 here is CASSRPQGDYGYTF. DNA of the CDR3: TGTGCCAGCAGCCGACCACAAGGGGACTATGGCTACACCTTC.

This clone was counted once. The chain combines TRBV18 with TRBJ2-3; possibly TRBD1 for D (5 bases). Germline CDR1 KGHSH, CDR2 LQKENI. V lost 4 bases and J 3 bases, leaving 11 bases between the germline ends. This CDR3 has 14 amino acids. The CDR3 DNA is TGTGCCAGCTCACTTCGACAGCGAACAGATACGCAGTATTTT. Protein sequence: CASSLRQRTDTQYF.

The chain joins TRBV7-3 to TRBJ1-1, with D perhaps matching TRBD1 (5 bases). CDR1 SGHTA and CDR2 FQGTGA come from the germline V gene. V gave up 0 bases and J gave up 5 bases, with 10 bases separating them. The CDR3 is 14 amino acids. CDR3 region: CASSLTGGKTEAFF. The CDR3 coding sequence is TGTGCCAGCAGCTTAACGGGGGGAAAGACTGAAGCTTTCTTT.

The V and J genes are TRBV5-8 and TRBJ1-1, with D hard to call. V lost 0 bases and J 5 bases, leaving 11 bases between the germline ends. The CDR3 contains 14 residues. The germline V gene has CDR1 SGHTS and CDR2 YDEGEE. The DNA for the CDR3 is TGTGCCAGCAGCTTGGGAACGGCCAGTACTGAAGCTTTCTTT. The encoded protein is CASSLGTASTEAFF.

Only one count was recorded for this clone. Other DNA sequences within the sample encode an identical CDR3. The V call is TRBV19, the J call TRBJ1-1; D call uncertain. The CDR3 is 13 residues long. V lost 1 base to trimming and J lost 1 base, with 4 bases between them. CDR1 and CDR2 from the germline V gene are LNHDA and SQIVND (reference sequence). The CDR3 is CASSIGGNTEAFF. The CDR3 coding sequence is TGTGCCAGTAGTATAGGAGGGAACACTGAAGCTTTCTTT. The full variable domain, completed using reference TRBV19 and TRBJ1-1, is DGGITQSPKYLFRKEGQNVTLSCEQNLNHDAMYWYRQDPGQGLRLIYYSQIVNDFQKGDIAEGYSVSREKKESFPLTVTSAQKNPTAFYLCASSIGGNTEAFFGQGTRLTVV.

This clone has just one count. The chain employs TRBV3-1 (or the pseudogene TRBV3-2) and TRBJ2-7; D remains ambiguous. There are 13 residues in the CDR3. Trimming cost V 3 bases and J 4 bases, with 10 bases left between them. Germline V gene lookup returns CDR1 LGHDT and CDR2 YNNKEL (reference sequence). CDR3 residues: CASSQIAYYEQYF. The CDR3, as DNA: TGTGCCAGCAGCCAGATAGCATATTACGAGCAGTACTTC.

The chain has TRBV6-6 and TRBJ1-2, with 12 nucleotides matching TRBD1. V was pared by 5 bases and J by 4 bases, with 14 bases of the junction left unmatched. Germline values: CDR1 MNHNY, CDR2 SVGAGI (reference sequence). The CDR3 runs 18 residues. In nucleotides, the CDR3 is TGTGCCAGCAGTCTAGATGGGGGACAGGGGGCGCGTGGCTATGGCTACACCTTC. Its translation is CASSLDGGQGARGYGYTF.

The V and J genes are TRBV30 and TRBJ1-2, with 9 bases that match TRBD1. Trimming at V came to 0 bases and at J to 6 bases, leaving 8 bases not matched to a gene. Germline V gene lookup returns CDR1 GTSNPN and CDR2 SVGIG (reference sequence). The CDR3 contains 15 residues. This CDR3 is CAWSVVGDRANGYTF. CDR3 sequence (DNA): TGTGCCTGGAGTGTAGTTGGGGACAGGGCGAATGGCTACACCTTC.

A remark on this clone: The same CDR3 can be traced to other DNA sequences in this sample. This sequence joins TRBV28 and TRBJ1-5, with a tentative D call TRBD1 (5 bases). CDR1 and CDR2 (germline): MDHEN, SYDVKM. The CDR3 is 10 amino acids. The CDR3 spells CAGGNQPQHF. The CDR3 bases are TGTGCGGGGGGCAATCAGCCCCAGCATTTT.

The J gene is TRBJ1-4, the V gene TRBV7-3; D gene ambiguous. Trimming stripped 3 bases from V and 7 bases from J, with 6 bases between. The CDR3 loop spans 12 amino acids. Per germline, CDR1 SGHTA and CDR2 FQGTGA. CDR3 DNA sequence: TGTGCCAGCAGCTTTGACGGTGAAAAACTGTTTTTT. Its translation: CASSFDGEKLFF.

There are a few counts of this clone. The chain joins TRBV19 to TRBJ1-1, with 7 bases aligning to TRBD1. This CDR3 has 14 amino acids. Trimming took 7 bases from V and 0 from J; bases not matched to a gene: 5. Germline CDR1 reads LNHDA; CDR2 reads SQIVND (reference sequence). Written as DNA, the CDR3 is TGTGCCAGTAAGAGGGACAGCGTGAACACTGAAGCTTTCTTT. This encodes CASKRDSVNTEAFF.

This sequence joins TRBV25-1 and TRBJ1-5, with no clear D. CDR1 is MGHDK, CDR2 SYGVNS, per germline. The CDR3 covers 14 residues. V was pared by 5 bases and J by 4 bases, with 12 bases between. The CDR3 nucleotides read TGTGCCAGCAGTCCTGGTCTATCTAATCAGCCCCAGCATTTT. Translating gives CASSPGLSNQPQHF.

This clone was picked up one time. The CDR3 sequence: CASSYTGALGNQPQHF. The CDR3, as DNA: TGTGCCAGCAGCTACACGGGGGCCTTAGGCAATCAGCCCCAGCATTTT. V usage is TRBV7-2 and J usage is TRBJ1-5, with a weak D call TRBD1 (6 bases). The germline CDR1 and CDR2 sequences are SGHTA and FQGNSA. V shed 4 bases and J shed 2 bases, with 15 bases lying between them. The CDR3 has 16 amino acids.

The chain combines TRBV11-1 with TRBJ2-1; perhaps TRBD1 as D (6 bases). V lost 5 bases to trimming and J lost 3 bases, with 17 bases between them. This CDR3 is built from 16 residues. Germline CDR1 and CDR2: SGHAT and FQDESV (reference sequence). The DNA for the CDR3 is TGTGCCAGCAGCGGGACCGGGACACTCTACTACAATGAGCAGTTCTTC. Its translation is CASSGTGTLYYNEQFF.

Concerning this clone: Other nucleotide sequences in the sample specify the same CDR3. V gene TRBV12-3 or TRBV12-4 combines with J gene TRBJ1-2; weak D call: TRBD1 (6 bases). V was trimmed by 5 bases and J by 8 bases, leaving 12 bases between them. The CDR3 length is 12 residues. This CDR3 is CASSTGTGGYTF. CDR3 nucleotide sequence: TGTGCCAGCAGTACAGGGACCGGGGGCTACACCTTC.

J is TRBJ1-5 and V is TRBV11-2; D not resolved. The CDR3 length is 13 residues. CDR1 is SGHAT and CDR2 is FQNNGV in the germline V gene. The ends were cut back, 4 bases at V and 2 bases at J, with 6 bases in the middle. The CDR3 is CASSSRGNQPQHF. The CDR3 DNA is TGTGCCAGCAGCTCCAGAGGCAATCAGCCCCAGCATTTT.

This chain connects TRBV29-1 to TRBJ1-3; TRBD1 might be the D (6 bases). Germline assignment: CDR1 SQVTM and CDR2 ANQGSEA. Trimming shortened V by 5 bases and J by 8 bases, and 19 bases separated the two germline ends. This CDR3 has 14 amino acids. The CDR3 coding sequence is TGCAGCGTTTCAGGGGTTTTTAGGGGTGACACCATATATTTT. Translation gives CSVSGVFRGDTIYF.

J is TRBJ2-3 and V is TRBV28; 8 bases map to TRBD2. V dropped 3 bases and J dropped 4; count of bases not matched to a gene: 6. In germline, CDR1 is MDHEN, CDR2 SYDVKM. The CDR3 is made up of 15 amino acids. CDR3 bases: TGTGCCAGCAGTTTCATCCGGGGACTAGCAGATACGCAGTATTTT. Its protein is CASSFIRGLADTQYF.

The chain couples TRBV28 to TRBJ2-1, with 7 bases aligning to TRBD2. Germline V gene lookup returns CDR1 MDHEN and CDR2 SYDVKM. The CDR3 is 14 amino acids. V was pared by 6 bases and J by 3 bases, with 5 bases of the junction left unmatched. CDR3 DNA: TGTGCCAGCAGGGGGACTAACAGCTACAATGAGCAGTTCTTC. Protein: CASRGTNSYNEQFF.

CDR3 DNA sequence: TGTGCCAGCAGCCCCACTAGCGGGGGTGCACTATTCACAGATACGCAGTATTTT. Translation: CASSPTSGGALFTDTQYF. This chain uses TRBV9 with TRBJ2-3, with 11 bases lining up with TRBD2. This CDR3 is built from 18 residues. Germline-derived CDR1 and CDR2 are SGDLS and YYNGEE. The trim removed 4 bases at V and 2 bases at J, leaving 12 bases unmatched.

The chain joins TRBV4-2 to TRBJ2-6; D unresolved. CDR1 is LGHNA and CDR2 is YNFKEQ in the germline V gene. The V gene lost 0 bases and the J gene lost 2 bases, with 8 bases spanning the gap. This CDR3 comprises 16 residues. CDR3 loop: CASSQDTTTGANVLTF. CDR3 nucleotide sequence: TGTGCCAGCAGCCAAGATACAACCACTGGGGCCAACGTCCTGACTTTC.

J is TRBJ2-5 and V is TRBV2, with TRBD2 matching over 12 bases. The junction had 4 bases not matched to a gene; V was cut back by 5 bases and J by 3 bases. Germline V gene data show CDR1 as SNHLY and CDR2 as FYNNEI. This CDR3 spans 15 amino acids. The CDR3 DNA is TGTGCCAGCAGTTCACTAGCGGGGGGCAAAGAGACCCAGTACTTC. Translated, it gives CASSSLAGGKETQYF.

The rearrangement joins TRBV12-3 or TRBV12-4 to TRBJ1-1; D call uncertain. The CDR3 totals 12 residues. Deletions cut 7 bases from V and 11 bases from J, with 17 bases between. The chain's CDR3 is CASNKQSSFAFF. CDR3 nucleotide sequence: TGTGCCAGCAACAAACAGTCCTCCTTCGCTTTCTTT.

The chain links TRBV11-1 to TRBJ1-6, with a tentative D call TRBD1 (5 bases). Looked up from germline, CDR1 is SGHAT and CDR2 is FQDESV (reference sequence). V was clipped by 2 bases and J by 10 bases, with 15 bases between them. The CDR3 is 15 residues long. In nucleotides, the CDR3 is TGTGCCAGCAGCTTACGGCGGCAGGGTGACTCACCCCTCCACTTT. Protein product: CASSLRRQGDSPLHF.

The chain joins TRBV6-2 or TRBV6-3 to TRBJ1-1; D is unclear. Germline V gene data show CDR1 as MNHEY and CDR2 as SVGEGT. The CDR3 contains 14 residues. Deletions cut 0 bases from V and 0 bases from J, with 5 bases between. The CDR3 reads CASSYSNLNTEAFF. Here the CDR3 DNA reads TGTGCCAGCAGTTACTCGAATTTGAACACTGAAGCTTTCTTT.

The J gene is TRBJ2-2, the V gene TRBV6-4, with 8 nucleotides matching TRBD1. The germline V gene encodes CDR1 MRHNA and CDR2 SNTAGT. The CDR3 consists of 13 residues. V dropped 5 bases and J dropped 5; count of bases not matched to a gene: 1. CDR3 loop: CASSRQGTGELFF. The CDR3 nucleotides are TGTGCCAGCAGTCGACAGGGGACCGGGGAGCTGTTTTTT.

The chain uses TRBV4-1 and TRBJ1-5; D is unclear. CDR3 length equals 14 residues. Germline V gene lookup returns CDR1 MGHRA and CDR2 YSYEKL. V lost 4 bases and J 3 bases, leaving 10 bases between the germline ends. CDR3 region: CASSPGLFNQPQHF. The CDR3 nucleotides are TGCGCCAGCAGCCCCGGCCTTTTCAATCAGCCCCAGCATTTT.

The CDR3 protein is CASREHKSQGAKMEQYF. In nucleotides, the CDR3 is TGTGCCAGCAGGGAACACAAATCACAGGGGGCTAAGATGGAGCAGTACTTC. The chain links TRBV6-1 to TRBJ2-7; TRBD1 matches 9 bases. With 6 bases clipped from V and 7 bases from J, the junction kept 19 bases outside the gene matches. Per the germline V gene, CDR1 is MNHNS and CDR2 is SASEGT. The CDR3 is 17 amino acids.